The clone carrying this T cell receptor (beta chain) was counted only a few times. Antigen: not known. Peripheral blood from each donor was collected in a volume of 9.5 to 10 milliliters. The CDR3 length is 14 residues. V was shortened by 3 bases and J by 0 bases, with 11 bases between the two germline ends. Germline lookup yields CDR1 DFQATT and CDR2 SNEGSKA (reference sequence). This record belongs to a study of blood T cells in healthy people across ages. Using a J-beta primer mix together with a sample-barcoded 5' primer, a second PCR was run for roughly 7 to 12 cycles. TCRdb reprocessed the 5' RACE reads with MiXCR, giving one entry per CDR3 protein. The sample records more than 1.4 million distinct CDR3 sequences, around two fifths being singletons. Notes on the study in general: Compared with aged donors, long-lived donors showed fewer expanded clones, suggesting selection. Reliance upon unsorted PBMCs precluded definitive naive versus antigen-experienced comparison.

The V call is TRBV20-1, the J call TRBJ1-1; D is undetermined. The clonotype was recovered from a young woman in good health. The sequenced sample was blood. In DNA, the CDR3 is TGCAGTGCTAGTTCGGCGGTCTTGAACACTGAAGCTTTCTTT. Encoded protein: CSASSAVLNTEAFF.